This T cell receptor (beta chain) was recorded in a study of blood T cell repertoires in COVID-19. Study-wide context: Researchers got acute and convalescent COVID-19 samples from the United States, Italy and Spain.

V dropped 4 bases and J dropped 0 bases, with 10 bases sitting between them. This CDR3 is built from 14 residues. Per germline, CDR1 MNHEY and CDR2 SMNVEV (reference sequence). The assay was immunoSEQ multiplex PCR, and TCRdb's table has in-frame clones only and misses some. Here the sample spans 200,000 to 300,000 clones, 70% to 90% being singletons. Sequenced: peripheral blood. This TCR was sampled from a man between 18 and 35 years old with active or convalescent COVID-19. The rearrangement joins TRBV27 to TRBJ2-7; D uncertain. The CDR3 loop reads CASSYRPGSYEQYF. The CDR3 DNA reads TGTGCCAGCAGTTATCGTCCAGGCTCCTACGAGCAGTACTTC.